This TCR beta chain comes out of a study of control samples from healthy donors and cancer patients. The CDR3 consists of 16 residues. Germline CDR1 is KGHSH and CDR2 is LQKENI. Germline trimming cut 3 bases from V and 3 bases from J; bases unmatched to any gene: 8. Profiled with immunoSEQ multiplex PCR; TCRdb holds only in-frame clones, not every one. The sample has some 130,000 clones, about 92% seen once. This clonotype originated in a woman aged 45 to 65 in good health. This chain uses TRBV18 with TRBJ1-1; 9 bases match TRBD1. The material sequenced was blood. The CDR3 sequence: CASSPPGQGTHTEAFF. The CDR3 DNA is TGTGCCAGCTCACCCCCGGGACAGGGAACTCACACTGAAGCTTTCTTT.